This T cell receptor beta chain originates from a study of cytomegalovirus exposure and HLA in healthy donors. V lost 2 bases and J lost 0, with 10 bases in between. This CDR3 comprises 16 residues. In germline, CDR1 is SGHVS, CDR2 FNYEAQ. Use of 60 Vbeta and 13 Jbeta primers characterized the PCR. Method: immunoSEQ multiplex PCR; TCRdb's copy keeps in-frame clones and lacks some. Of about 190,000 clones in the sample, 82% are singletons; the top ten hold approximately 0.8%. The clonotype originates from a woman in her late teens or twenties in good health and CMV-seronegative. The chain carries TRBV7-6 and TRBJ1-4; D not certain. Sequencing was performed on PBMCs. In DNA form, the CDR3 reads TGTGCCAGCAGCTTATATGGAGGCCCAACTAATGAAAAACTGTTTTTT. Protein: CASSLYGGPTNEKLFF.